This T cell receptor (beta chain) was identified during a study of blood T cell repertoires in COVID-19. Study at large: Nucleic acid was either cDNA or gDNA, and it came from T cells, B-cell-depleted T cells, or PBMCs.

This clone was seen only once. Study processing details: Nucleated cell number was recorded as an estimate derived from reference gene primer amplification. Assay: immunoSEQ multiplex PCR; the TCRdb copy retains only in-frame clones and omits some. The D gene and trimming were derived from the DNA, and the V and J assignments and clone size from that table. The sample has 350,000 to 400,000 clones, 86% seen once. The V gene end was trimmed by 3 bases and the J gene end by 10 bases; junction bases not matched to a gene: 8. Germline V lookup: CDR1 MNHEY, CDR2 SVGAGI. The CDR3 consists of 15 residues. Seattle's cohort entered during active infection and was followed longitudinally.

Sequenced sample: peripheral blood. This chain links TRBV6-5 with TRBJ1-6; 8 bases align to TRBD1. This TCR was recovered from a woman aged 55-69 years with COVID-19, enrolled during active disease. For the CDR3, the DNA is TGTGCCAGCAGTTATCGGGCAGGGGGCGAATCACCCCTCCACTTT. Its translation: CASSYRAGGESPLHF.